This T cell receptor beta chain derives from a study of identical twins (dated by TCRdb to the mid-2010s). For the wider study: To test whether fetal clonotypes persist, this study deep-sequenced TCR alpha and beta repertoires from monozygotic twins, from unrelated adults of various ages, and from cord blood. To rule out contamination, replicate twin experiments were performed at different times with different library preparation protocols.

Only healthy Caucasian donors were included. The twin cohort comprised three pairs of female monozygotic twins, all aged about 18 to 29 years. RNA for TCR libraries was isolated from peripheral blood mononuclear cells. The full study reports these points: Abundant cord blood beta clonotypes carried fewer insertions; young adult naive repertoires showed a weaker similar trend, while memory repertoires showed none. A weaker excess of twin sharing was found in beta out-of-frame sequences because the signal-to-noise ratio was lowered by fewer shared sequences. Zero-insertion analyses could be partly confounded by invariant T cells such as MAIT and iNKT, though diverse VJ usage argued against such confounding for most clonotypes. In monozygotic twins, out-of-frame TCR alpha sharing was systematically underestimated by recombination models, although the models agreed with sharing between unrelated individuals. Because the same donors could not be followed over many years, the conclusions depended on cross-sectional statistical analysis. Compared with coincidental sharing between unrelated individuals, an excess of low generation-probability sequences was observed among out-of-frame TCR alpha sequences shared between twins.

The method was 5' RACE. Sequenced on an Illumina HiSeq 2000. Template switching introduced a universal primer binding site; the final cDNA contained a unique molecular identifier, enabling accurate counting of TCR cDNA molecules. Specific primers in the conserved constant-segment region were used to synthesize first-strand cDNA for TCR alpha and beta chains. To control for contamination, every cDNA library was double barcoded, receiving both a SMART-Mk sample barcode and Illumina barcodes. TruSeq adapter sequences, together with Illumina sample barcodes, were added in two successive PCR steps. The Illumina HiSeq platform was used with custom primers to sequence TCR alpha and beta cDNA libraries. In the original analysis: Unique molecular identifiers were extracted from raw reads with MiGEC, and CDR3 positions were determined with MiXCR. For each individual, recombination models were inferred using an EM algorithm with the repgenHMM and IGoR tools. The analysis of shared clonotypes was done with the tcR package in R, with sharing normalized by the product of cloneset sizes. To study raw recombination free of thymic and clonal selection effects, out-of-frame nonproductive sequences were analyzed. TCRdb reanalyzed the raw reads on its own, using fastp at Q25 for trimming and MiXCR for clone calling, and kept in-frame beta chains. Rows with one shared CDR3 protein collapse into an entry with the most common genes and DNA. The V and J calls and clone size are TCRdb's, not the authors'. This sample comprises 600,000 to 700,000 distinct CDR3 sequences, approximately 22% of them detected only once. Approximately 4.3% of the sample is in the top ten clones.

The CDR3 covers 14 residues, taking in both the cysteine and the phenylalanine. Of the read, only the CDR3 DNA is kept; its 42 bases are in frame from base 1. Cut back by 3 bases and 6 bases, the V and J ends lie 12 bases apart. CDR1 is given as LGHNT and CDR2 as FRNRAP, both from the germline V gene. For this clonotype: Its cognate antigen has yet to be identified. Base qualities were left out, and no much larger clone turns up one base away.

This same sample was also taken into another study, of T cells expressing NK-cell markers. From the second report: In sorted CD3+CD56+NKG2C+, CD3+CD56+NKG2C- and CD3+CD56-NKG2C+ T-cell subsets from several donors, TCR beta-chain repertoires were profiled. Among the eight sequenced donors, seven were HCMV-seropositive and one was HCMV-seronegative. In several experiments an anti-gammadeltaTCR antibody was added to restrict sorting to alphabetaTCR-expressing T cells. For six donors, the dominant CD3+CD56+NKG2C+ clonotypes were among the top 10 CD8+ clonotypes and accounted for roughly 1.0-8% of CD8+ T cells. Those dominant clonotypes were again the most abundant among CD3+CD56-NKG2C+ cells in several donors, at about 25-65%. It remained unclear whether the expanded NKG2C-expressing T cell clones were specific for HCMV antigens. Randomly selected healthy volunteers, three men and five women, were used as the eight sequenced donors. HCMV serostatus was determined by detecting HCMV-specific IgG in serum with a commercial ELISA kit. For 5 or 6 donors, unsorted PBMC were also used to sequence bulk peripheral blood T-cell repertoires. MIGEC handled demultiplexing of the reads and grouping by UMI, while MiTCR was used to assemble and quantify clonotypes. To remove erroneous sequences, TCR cDNA sequences were retained only when supported by two or more reads. The tcR package was used for downstream repertoire analysis, and clonotypes were matched across fractions by CDR3 nucleotide sequence plus V segment. VDJmatch was used to annotate antigen specificity against VDJdb, with one amino acid substitution allowed in CDR3.

The receptor comes from a woman aged 18-29 years in good health. The sequence joins TRBV12-5 to TRBJ2-1; 6 matching bases give a weak D call of TRBD2. Material for sequencing was PBMCs. The CDR3 reads CASGLGTPANEQFF. The DNA reads TGTGCTAGTGGTTTAGGGACTCCGGCCAATGAGCAGTTCTTC.